The 18 T cell receptor beta chains given below trace back to one sample, sequenced in a study of blood T cells in healthy people across ages (dated by TCRdb to the mid-2010s). The method behind the library was 5' RACE. The second PCR ran for roughly 7 to 11 cycles and used a J-beta primer mix along with a sample-barcoded 5' primer. Using fastp at Q25 and MiXCR, TCRdb reprocessed the public reads and kept productive beta chains. Each CDR3 protein appears once, grouped with its most common genes and DNA. Counted in this sample were 1.8 million or so distinct CDR3 sequences; around 42% of them appeared once. The ten biggest clones cover under 30% of the sample. What was sequenced was blood. All receptors come from a human donor in good health.

This clonotype was observed a handful of times. The chain uses TRBV12-3 or TRBV12-4 and TRBJ2-1, with D tentatively TRBD1 or TRBD2 (5 bases each). The CDR3 runs 15 residues. V was cut by 1 base and J by 5 bases, with 12 bases left in between. CDR3 sequence: CASSLEGRPNNEQFF. The DNA of the CDR3 is TGTGCCAGCAGTTTAGAGGGACGACCCAACAATGAGCAGTTCTTC.

The chain recombines TRBV24-1 with TRBJ1-2; possible D gene TRBD1, 6 bases. The germline V gene encodes CDR1 KGHDR and CDR2 SFDVKD. V was cut by 2 bases and J by 5 bases, with 14 bases left in between. The CDR3 runs to 15 residues. The CDR3 spells CATSDSDRDIYGYTF. For the CDR3, the DNA is TGTGCCACCAGTGATTCGGACAGAGACATTTATGGCTACACCTTC.

The V and J genes are TRBV2 and TRBJ2-5; weak D call: TRBD2 (5 bases). Judging by the DNA end, TRBJ2-7 fits better; the J call may be wrong. The CDR3 sequence is 14 residues long. From germline, CDR1 is SNHLY and CDR2 FYNNEI. This chain's CDR3 is CASSGRQEAYEQYF. The CDR3, as DNA: TGTGCCAGCAGTGGAAGGCAGGAGGCCTACGAGCAGTACTTC.

In this sample, this clonotype turned up a few times. The chain has TRBV30 and TRBJ1-2; D perhaps matches TRBD1 (6 bases). Germline lookup yields CDR1 GTSNPN and CDR2 SVGIG (reference sequence). The CDR3 covers 11 residues. Trimming stripped 5 bases from V and 8 bases from J, with 12 bases between. Here the CDR3 DNA reads TGTGCCTGGGGCGACAGGAGGGGCTACACCTTC. Protein product: CAWGDRRGYTF. Full variable domain (rest looked up from reference TRBV30 and TRBJ1-2): SQTIHQWPATLVQPVGSPLSLECTVEGTSNPNLYWYRQAAGRGLQLLFYSVGIGQISSEVPQNLSASRPQDRQFILSSKKLLLSDSGFYLCAWGDRRGYTFGSGTRLTVV.

This clonotype appeared a few times. The rearrangement joins TRBV2 to TRBJ1-6; 7 bases line up with TRBD1. The CDR3 runs 14 residues. V lost 4 bases and J lost 6; bases outside the gene matches: 3. From germline, CDR1 is SNHLY and CDR2 FYNNEI. The CDR3 sequence: CASSGQGGNSPLHF. CDR3 DNA sequence: TGTGCCAGCAGTGGACAGGGCGGTAATTCACCCCTCCACTTT.

In this sample, this clonotype turned up a few times. The chain recombines TRBV5-6 with TRBJ2-7; no clear D. V lost 4 bases to trimming and J lost 5 bases, with 10 bases between them. Germline CDR1 reads SGHDT; CDR2 reads YYEEEE. The CDR3 loop spans 12 amino acids. The CDR3 here is CASSPQNDEQYF. The CDR3 DNA reads TGTGCCAGCAGCCCCCAGAACGACGAGCAGTACTTC.

The chain joins TRBV4-3 to TRBJ2-1; 9 nucleotides line up with TRBD2. Germline V lookup: CDR1 LGHNA, CDR2 YSLEER. The CDR3 loop spans 16 amino acids. Unmatched junction bases numbered 14, after V lost 6 bases and J lost 8 bases. The DNA for the CDR3 is TGCGCCAGCAGTCCTACCCTAGCGGGGATTCGGGATGAGCAGTTCTTC. This translates into CASSPTLAGIRDEQFF.

This rearrangement joins TRBV2 to TRBJ2-7, with D possibly TRBD1 on 6 matching bases. Germline CDR1 SNHLY, CDR2 FYNNEI. V was clipped by 8 bases and J by 2 bases, with 13 bases between them. This CDR3 is built from 13 residues. The CDR3 DNA sequence: TGTGCCAGCGAACAGGGTCCTACCTACGAGCAGTACTTC. Amino acids: CASEQGPTYEQYF.

This clonotype was seen a handful of times. The gene calls are TRBV20-1 and TRBJ2-5, with TRBD2 matching 7 bases. Losses at the gene ends were 5 bases for V and 1 base for J; bases not matched to a gene: 10. The CDR3 covers 15 residues. The germline gives CDR1 DFQATT, CDR2 SNEGSKA (reference sequence). The CDR3 loop is CSASPLGGGQETQYF. The DNA for the CDR3 is TGCAGTGCTTCCCCCCTGGGCGGGGGCCAAGAGACCCAGTACTTC.

J is TRBJ2-1 and V is TRBV20-1; TRBD2 matches at 11 bases. The CDR3 is made up of 14 amino acids. Per germline, CDR1 DFQATT and CDR2 SNEGSKA (reference sequence). Unmatched junction bases numbered 2, after V lost 4 bases and J lost 3 bases. Written as DNA, the CDR3 is TGCAGTGCTAAAGGACTAGCGGGCTACAATGAGCAGTTCTTC. It specifies CSAKGLAGYNEQFF.

The chain carries TRBV11-2 and TRBJ2-5; D gene unclear. Trimming pared 5 bases from V and 4 bases from J, leaving 11 bases between. Germline loops: CDR1 SGHAT, CDR2 FQNNGV. The CDR3 has 13 residues. Written as DNA, the CDR3 is TGTGCCAGCAGCAAACGAAGGGCAGAGACCCAGTACTTC. The encoded protein is CASSKRRAETQYF.

The J gene is TRBJ2-1, the V gene TRBV3-1; 10 bases match TRBD2. This CDR3 has 22 residues. V trimming: 0 bases; J trimming: 2 bases; junction bases outside the gene matches: 19. Germline lookup yields CDR1 LGHDT and CDR2 YNNKEL (reference sequence). The CDR3 loop reads CASSQEGRWGLARDDAYNEQFF. In DNA form, the CDR3 reads TGTGCCAGCAGCCAAGAAGGACGGTGGGGACTAGCGCGAGATGACGCCTACAATGAGCAGTTCTTC.

V usage is TRBV5-1 and J usage is TRBJ1-1; TRBD1 matches at 10 bases. Germline CDR1 reads SGHRS; CDR2 reads YFSETQ. With V trimmed by 5 bases and J by 4 bases, 8 bases remained unmatched. This CDR3 has 15 amino acids. Written as DNA, the CDR3 is TGCGCCAGCAGGGGGGACAGGGGCACCCCCACTGAAGCTTTCTTT. It encodes CASRGDRGTPTEAFF. Looking up the rest from reference TRBV5-1 and TRBJ1-1 gives the full variable domain: KAGVTQTPRYLIKTRGQQVTLSCSPISGHRSVSWYQQTPGQGLQFLFEYFSETQRNKGNFPGRFSGRQFSNSRSEMNVSTLELGDSALYLCASRGDRGTPTEAFFGQGTRLTVV.

The J gene is TRBJ2-5, the V gene TRBV25-1; 12 bases align to TRBD2. Germline lookup yields CDR1 MGHDK and CDR2 SYGVNS. This CDR3 comprises 15 residues. V shed 6 bases and J 4 bases; nucleotides not matched to a gene: 6. The CDR3 DNA sequence: TGTGCCAGCAGACCTAGCGGGGGGGGGCTAGAGACCCAGTACTTC. Protein: CASRPSGGGLETQYF.

The sample holds one count of this clonotype. This chain connects TRBV4-1 to TRBJ1-1, with D possibly being TRBD1 (5 bases). Germline V gene sequence: CDR1 MGHRA, CDR2 YSYEKL. CDR3 length: 17 amino acids. V was trimmed by 4 bases and J by 4 bases, leaving 22 bases between them. The CDR3 DNA reads as TGCGCCAGCAGCCGTCTCAGCAGGGCCGAACGTGCCACTGAAGCTTTCTTT. Its translation is CASSRLSRAERATEAFF.

This clonotype appeared a few times. The V gene is TRBV5-1, the J gene TRBJ2-7, with D perhaps TRBD1 (5 bases). The CDR3 sequence is 14 residues long. The germline CDR1 and CDR2 sequences are SGHRS and YFSETQ. V shed 3 bases and J shed 5 bases, with 15 bases lying between them. The CDR3 nucleotides read TGCGCCAGCAGCTGGCAGGGATCATATAACGAGCAGTACTTC. Protein sequence: CASSWQGSYNEQYF. Filled out from reference TRBV5-1 and TRBJ2-7, the complete variable domain reads KAGVTQTPRYLIKTRGQQVTLSCSPISGHRSVSWYQQTPGQGLQFLFEYFSETQRNKGNFPGRFSGRQFSNSRSEMNVSTLELGDSALYLCASSWQGSYNEQYFGPGTRLTVT.

This chain links TRBV12-3 or TRBV12-4 with TRBJ2-1, with 10 bases fitting TRBD1. With V trimmed by 6 bases and J by 4 bases, 9 bases remained unmatched. The CDR3 is made up of 16 amino acids. The CDR3 DNA is TGTGCCAGCAGCATGACCGGGACAGGGGTTTACAATGAGCAGTTCTTC. Translation: CASSMTGTGVYNEQFF.

This clonotype was observed a few times. Here the CDR3 DNA reads TGTGCCAGCAGTTACTCCTTTCACGATAGTCTTAGCGGGGGAGTGACCCAGTACTTC. It specifies CASSYSFHDSLSGGVTQYF. The rearrangement joins TRBV2 to TRBJ2-5; 9 positions match TRBD2. CDR1 is SNHLY, CDR2 FYNNEI, per germline. The CDR3 covers 19 residues. V was clipped by 5 bases and J by 7 bases; unmatched bases: 23.